The text below deals with one T cell receptor (beta chain). CDR1 is GTSNPN and CDR2 is SVGIG in the germline V gene (reference sequence). Trimming removed 3 bases from V and 6 bases from J, with 17 bases in between. The CDR3 totals 14 residues. The sample comes from a study of T-cell reconstitution after alpha-beta-depleted transplantation in children. Unique molecular identifiers were used to barcode this TCRbeta library. From the PCR reads, TCRdb called clonotypes with MiXCR, one entry per CDR3 protein. The data show 350,000 to 450,000 distinct CDR3 sequences, 10% to 15% seen once. The receptor was isolated from a human donor who donated a stem cell graft to a child with Fanconi anemia. The chain employs TRBV30 and TRBJ1-2; D call uncertain. Here the sequenced sample was PBMCs, taken from the stem cell graft. For the CDR3, the DNA is TGTGCCTGGAGGGTGGCAGGTCCCGGCCATGGCTACACCTTC. It yields the protein CAWRVAGPGHGYTF.